The 26 T cell receptor beta chains below all came from one sample that was sequenced in a study of CD8+ T cells in alopecia areata. After isolation, RNA underwent reverse transcription to generate cDNA as the sequencing template. Measured with immunoSEQ multiplex PCR; TCRdb has only the in-frame clones, and not every one. The data show about 200,000 clones, approximately 61% seen once. Material: CD4+ T cells sorted from blood, obtained at week 0. Receptor source: a human donor with alopecia areata.

The sample holds a few counts of this clone. The V gene is TRBV5-1, the J gene TRBJ1-1; a weak D match, TRBD1 (5 bases). Germline V gene sequence: CDR1 SGHRS, CDR2 YFSETQ. This CDR3 is 14 amino acids long. The V and J ends lost 6 bases and 1 base respectively, with 13 bases between them. The CDR3, as DNA: TGCGCCAGCACCGTGGGGGTCCAGAACACTGAAGCTTTCTTT. Encoded protein: CASTVGVQNTEAFF.

Here the CDR3 reads CASSGGQYNEQFF. The CDR3 coding sequence is TGTGCCAGCAGCGGGGGCCAGTACAATGAGCAGTTCTTC. V gene TRBV5-6 combines with J gene TRBJ2-1, with TRBD1 as a possible D gene (6 bases). This CDR3 has 13 residues. Germline V CDR1 and CDR2: SGHDT, YYEEEE. Trimming pared 4 bases from V and 4 bases from J, leaving 9 bases between.

The chain combines TRBV10-3 with TRBJ2-7; tentatively, D is TRBD1 (5 bases). The CDR3 loop spans 14 amino acids. V lost 3 bases and J 2 bases, leaving 11 bases between the germline ends. The germline V gene encodes CDR1 ENHRY and CDR2 SYGVKD. The CDR3 loop reads CAISERGSPYEQYF. CDR3 sequence (DNA): TGTGCCATCAGTGAAAGGGGCTCTCCCTACGAGCAGTACTTC.

In regard to this clone: Other DNA sequences of this sample code for an identical CDR3. The chain uses TRBV30 and TRBJ2-3; D may correspond to TRBD1 or TRBD2 (5 bases each). V lost 1 base, J lost 4 bases, and 6 bases lay in between. The CDR3 sequence is 12 residues long. The germline V gene encodes CDR1 GTSNPN and CDR2 SVGIG (reference sequence). This CDR3 reads CAWSGGADTQYF. The CDR3 DNA sequence: TGTGCCTGGAGTGGAGGGGCAGATACGCAGTATTTT.

This clone appeared a single time. The V call is TRBV9, the J call TRBJ2-3; D call uncertain. The V gene lost 0 bases and the J gene lost 5 bases, with 7 bases spanning the gap. The V gene's germline CDR1 is SGDLS and CDR2 YYNGEE. The CDR3 covers 13 residues. The CDR3 is CASSVAPIDTQYF. The CDR3 DNA follows: TGTGCCAGCAGCGTAGCCCCCATAGATACGCAGTATTTT.

The J gene is TRBJ2-1, the V gene TRBV30; no firm D call. The CDR3 extends over 16 amino acids. The germline V gene has CDR1 GTSNPN and CDR2 SVGIG (reference sequence). Trimming removed 4 bases from V and 0 bases from J, with 16 bases in between. CDR3 sequence (DNA): TGTGCCTGGAATACCGGCGGAACCAGCTCCTACAATGAGCAGTTCTTC. Protein sequence: CAWNTGGTSSYNEQFF.

This clone came up a few times. The chain links TRBV9 to TRBJ2-2; 9 nucleotides align to TRBD2. Germline CDR1 is SGDLS and CDR2 is YYNGEE. The J segment lost 7 bases and the V segment lost 3 bases, leaving 7 bases of the junction unmatched. This CDR3 comprises 15 residues. The CDR3 reads CASSDLAGANGELFF. CDR3 sequence (DNA): TGTGCCAGCAGCGATTTAGCGGGGGCCAACGGGGAGCTGTTTTTT.

The chain links TRBV30 to TRBJ2-3; no firm D call. Germline CDR1 reads GTSNPN; CDR2 reads SVGIG (reference sequence). The CDR3 has 15 amino acids. Between the trimmed V and J ends, which lost 0 bases and 4 bases, there was a span of 14 bases. The CDR3: CAWSVPLRSADTQYF. CDR3 in DNA: TGTGCCTGGAGTGTACCCCTCCGAAGTGCAGATACGCAGTATTTT. Drawing the rest from reference TRBV30 and TRBJ2-3, the complete variable domain is SQTIHQWPATLVQPVGSPLSLECTVEGTSNPNLYWYRQAAGRGLQLLFYSVGIGQISSEVPQNLSASRPQDRQFILSSKKLLLSDSGFYLCAWSVPLRSADTQYFGPGTRLTVL.

A few counts support this clone. V and J are TRBV20-1 and TRBJ2-1; D not resolved. Trimming took 3 bases from V and 15 from J, leaving 15 bases between them. Germline-derived CDR1 and CDR2 are DFQATT and SNEGSKA (reference sequence). The CDR3 has 11 residues. The CDR3 nucleotides are TGCAGTGCTAGTTCGGTGGGGATGGGGTTCTTC. Residues: CSASSVGMGFF.

The chain joins TRBV25-1 to TRBJ2-1, with TRBD2 identical over 8 bases. Germline V gene sequence: CDR1 MGHDK, CDR2 SYGVNS. The CDR3 consists of 14 residues. The junction had 3 bases not matched to a gene; V was cut back by 8 bases and J by 0 bases. The CDR3 DNA is TGTGCCAGCTCCGGGGGGGCCTCCTACAATGAGCAGTTCTTC. This gives the protein CASSGGASYNEQFF.

The chain employs TRBV18 and TRBJ1-2; D remains ambiguous. V lost 4 bases and J lost 2, with 17 bases in between. Germline assignment: CDR1 KGHSH and CDR2 LQKENI. This CDR3 comprises 16 residues. The CDR3, as DNA: TGTGCCAGCTCACTGATGGATCTCTCACAAAACTATGGCTACACCTTC. Translation: CASSLMDLSQNYGYTF.

There are a few counts of this clone. The chain couples TRBV7-9 to TRBJ2-2; no clear D gene. Trimming left V 6 bases short and J 1 base short, with 6 bases between. This CDR3 has 13 residues. Germline CDR1 is SEHNR and CDR2 is FQNEAQ (reference sequence). The CDR3 protein is CASSPGNTGELFF. CDR3 nucleotides: TGTGCCAGCAGTCCCGGGAACACCGGGGAGCTGTTTTTT.

This clone was seen more than once but under ten times. This chain links TRBV10-3 with TRBJ2-7; 9 bases are shared with TRBD1. From germline, CDR1 is ENHRY and CDR2 SYGVKD. There are 14 residues in the CDR3. J lost 2 bases, V lost 5 bases, and 4 bases had no gene match. The CDR3 loop is CAISSGTGTYEQYF. CDR3 in DNA: TGTGCCATCAGTTCCGGGACAGGGACCTACGAGCAGTACTTC.

This clone was seen only once. V usage is TRBV29-1 and J usage is TRBJ2-3, with 15 bases aligning to TRBD2. V trimming: 6 bases; J trimming: 0 bases; junction bases outside the gene matches: 4. Germline V gene lookup returns CDR1 SQVTM and CDR2 ANQGSEA. This CDR3 comprises 16 residues. The CDR3 spells CSVVGTSGGSTDTQYF. For the CDR3, the DNA is TGCAGCGTGGTTGGGACTAGCGGGGGGAGCACAGATACGCAGTATTTT.

The rearrangement joins TRBV6-1 to TRBJ2-7; D is undetermined. CDR3 length equals 13 residues. Germline CDR1 and CDR2: MNHNS and SASEGT. V was trimmed by 4 bases and J by 9 bases, leaving 16 bases between them. CDR3 loop: CASSGSGIGVQYF. The CDR3 region has the DNA TGTGCCAGCAGTGGTTCGGGCATTGGGGTGCAGTACTTC.

In nucleotides, the CDR3 is TGCAGCGTTGAAAAGGGTTACGACGAGCAGTACTTC. The encoded protein is CSVEKGYDEQYF. The chain joins TRBV29-1 to TRBJ2-7; D is unresolved. Germline CDR1 and CDR2: SQVTM and ANQGSEA. This CDR3 has 12 residues. The V and J ends lost 2 bases and 5 bases respectively, with 10 bases between them.

The chain links TRBV28 to TRBJ2-7; TRBD2 aligns across 9 bases. The V and J ends lost 5 bases and 6 bases, in that order; junction bases with no gene match: 11. CDR3 length equals 15 residues. CDR1 MDHEN and CDR2 SYDVKM come from the germline V gene. DNA for the CDR3: TGTGCCAGCAGTCTAGCGGGGAATCAACTACGCGAGCAGTACTTC. Protein: CASSLAGNQLREQYF.

The CDR3 DNA follows: TGCGCCAGCAGCCAACGGGGGGGCGAAGAGACCCAGTACTTC. Its translation is CASSQRGGEETQYF. The V call is TRBV5-1, the J call TRBJ2-5; 8 bases map to TRBD2. Looked up from germline, CDR1 is SGHRS and CDR2 is YFSETQ. This CDR3 spans 14 amino acids. Trimming removed 4 bases from V and 3 bases from J; junction bases left unmatched: 5.

CDR3 amino acids: CASSELQGGNSPLHF. DNA for the CDR3: TGTGCCAGCAGTGAACTACAGGGAGGGAATTCACCCCTCCACTTT. The genes are TRBV6-1 and TRBJ1-6; D possibly corresponds to TRBD1 (6 bases). The length of the CDR3 is 15 residues. Trimming removed 2 bases at V and 7 bases at J, with 12 bases between. Germline lookup yields CDR1 MNHNS and CDR2 SASEGT.

The chain has TRBV7-3 and TRBJ2-6; TRBD1 matches 7 bases. CDR1 is SGHTA and CDR2 is FQGTGA in the germline V gene. Germline trimming cut 5 bases from V and 1 base from J; bases unmatched to any gene: 11. The CDR3 contains 18 residues. In DNA, the CDR3 is TGTGCCAGCAGCCCTAAAGGGACAGCAGCTTCTGGGGCCAACGTCCTGACTTTC. This encodes CASSPKGTAASGANVLTF.

This chain connects TRBV6-1 to TRBJ1-5; 8 bases match TRBD1. The V and J ends lost 4 bases and 0 bases, in that order; junction bases with no gene match: 5. The length of the CDR3 is 16 residues. Germline lookup yields CDR1 MNHNS and CDR2 SASEGT. CDR3 sequence: CASSARQGISNQPQHF. CDR3 DNA sequence: TGTGCCAGCAGTGCCCGACAGGGGATTAGCAATCAGCCCCAGCATTTT.

The chain has TRBV29-1 and TRBJ2-3; D remains ambiguous. The CDR3 totals 13 residues. V was clipped by 3 bases and J by 5 bases, with 12 bases between them. Germline V gives CDR1 SQVTM, CDR2 ANQGSEA. CDR3 coding DNA: TGCAGCGTTGAGGGTACCTCTCTAGATACGCAGTATTTT. Protein sequence: CSVEGTSLDTQYF.

The rearrangement uses TRBV2 and TRBJ1-5; 7 bases match TRBD1. The V and J ends lost 6 bases and 1 base, in that order; junction bases with no gene match: 6. The CDR3 has 15 residues. Germline CDR1 reads SNHLY; CDR2 reads FYNNEI. The CDR3 loop is CASSRDSLSNQPQHF. As DNA, the CDR3 is TGTGCCAGCAGCCGGGACAGTTTAAGCAATCAGCCCCAGCATTTT.

This clone was recorded at least ten times. The DNA of the CDR3 is TGTGCCAGCAGCCCAGTCTTCAGGGCTAGCACAGATACGCAGTATTTT. Encoded protein: CASSPVFRASTDTQYF. V usage is TRBV5-4 and J usage is TRBJ2-3; D may be TRBD1 (5 bases). V lost 4 bases and J 0 bases, leaving 15 bases between the germline ends. The length of the CDR3 is 16 residues. Per the germline V gene, CDR1 is SGHNT and CDR2 is YYREEE (reference sequence).

This clone has a handful of counts. V usage is TRBV5-1 and J usage is TRBJ2-5; TRBD2 aligns across 8 bases. Trimming cost V 6 bases and J 5 bases; bases outside gene matches: 15. There are 16 residues in the CDR3. Germline CDR1 SGHRS, CDR2 YFSETQ. The CDR3 protein is CASTVRPTGRAETQYF. The CDR3 coding sequence is TGCGCCAGCACCGTTCGTCCGACCGGGAGGGCCGAGACCCAGTACTTC.

As regards this clone: The sample carries other DNA sequences with the same CDR3. CDR3 sequence (DNA): TGTGCCAGCAGCTTGGCGGACGAGCAGTACTTC. This gives the protein CASSLADEQYF. The chain carries TRBV5-6 and TRBJ2-7; no firm D call. This CDR3 contains 11 residues. The germline V gene has CDR1 SGHDT and CDR2 YYEEEE. V dropped 0 bases and J dropped 5 bases, with 3 bases sitting between them.